Below are 27 T cell receptor beta chains sequenced from a single sample in a study of blood T cell repertoires in COVID-19. The protocol was immunoSEQ multiplex PCR, while the TCRdb copy is restricted to in-frame clones and leaves out a portion. Here the sample spans fewer than 130,000 clones, more than 75% being singletons. Material: peripheral blood. Receptors were obtained from a woman between 50 and 59 years old with acute or convalescent COVID-19.

The rearrangement links TRBV24-1 to TRBJ2-3; 8 bases align to TRBD1. The germline V gene has CDR1 KGHDR and CDR2 SFDVKD. Losses at the gene ends were 5 bases for V and 3 bases for J; bases not matched to a gene: 6. The CDR3 has 15 amino acids. The CDR3 loop is CATSAGTGRTDTQYF. In DNA, the CDR3 is TGTGCCACCAGTGCAGGGACAGGCCGAACAGATACGCAGTATTTT.

The rearrangement joins TRBV5-6 to TRBJ1-6; D perhaps matches TRBD1 (6 bases). Trimming left V 1 base short and J 8 bases short, with 10 bases between. CDR1 and CDR2 from the germline V gene are SGHDT and YYEEEE. The CDR3 consists of 14 residues. This CDR3 reads CASSLTGWDSPLHF. In nucleotides, the CDR3 is TGTGCCAGCAGCTTGACAGGGTGGGATTCACCCCTCCACTTT. The entire variable domain, with the rest obtained from reference TRBV5-6 and TRBJ1-6, is as follows: DAGVTQSPTHLIKTRGQQVTLRCSPKSGHDTVSWYQQALGQGPQFIFQYYEEEERQRGNFPDRFSGHQFPNYSSELNVNALLLGDSALYLCASSLTGWDSPLHFGNGTRLTVT.

This clone was detected ten times or more. The genes are TRBV7-9 and TRBJ2-1; 7 nucleotides line up with TRBD1. The V gene's germline CDR1 is SEHNR and CDR2 FQNEAQ (reference sequence). The J segment lost 2 bases and the V segment lost 4 bases, leaving 5 bases of the junction unmatched. This CDR3 region has 15 residues. CDR3: CASSSDRDPYNEQFF. DNA of the CDR3: TGTGCCAGCAGCTCCGACAGGGACCCCTACAATGAGCAGTTCTTC.

The V and J genes are TRBV7-7 and TRBJ2-6; 8 bases fit TRBD2. Germline V gene data show CDR1 as SSHAT and CDR2 as FNYEAQ (reference sequence). This CDR3 region has 16 residues. Trimming at V came to 6 bases and at J to 4 bases, leaving 8 bases not matched to a gene. As DNA, the CDR3 is TGTGCCAGCAGTCTGCGGGAGGAAGACGGGGCCAACGTCCTGACTTTC. Its translation: CASSLREEDGANVLTF.

The rearrangement joins TRBV29-1 to TRBJ1-4; no definite D call. Germline CDR1 and CDR2: SQVTM and ANQGSEA. This CDR3 spans 11 amino acids. Between the trimmed V and J ends, which lost 5 bases and 7 bases, there was a span of 8 bases. The CDR3 region has the DNA TGCAGCGTTTGGGCCCTTGAAAAACTGTTTTTT. Protein: CSVWALEKLFF.

This clone was seen once. The V call is TRBV30, the J call TRBJ1-2; 8 nucleotides align to TRBD1. The germline V gene encodes CDR1 GTSNPN and CDR2 SVGIG (reference sequence). The CDR3 is 13 residues long. Germline trimming cut 7 bases from V and 3 bases from J; bases unmatched to any gene: 7. CDR3 DNA: TGTGCCTTGACGGACAGGGAAGACTATGGCTACACCTTC. It encodes CALTDREDYGYTF.

This sequence joins TRBV5-1 and TRBJ2-7, with 9 bases that match TRBD1. Germline assignment: CDR1 SGHRS and CDR2 YFSETQ. The CDR3 totals 14 residues. Losses at the gene ends were 4 bases for V and 5 bases for J; bases not matched to a gene: 7. CDR3 nucleotide sequence: TGCGCCAGCAGCCCCCGGACAGGGGATCACGAGCAGTACTTC. This codes for CASSPRTGDHEQYF.

The J gene is TRBJ2-7, the V gene TRBV6-4; 7 nucleotides align to TRBD1. The CDR3 is made up of 12 amino acids. The junction had 7 bases not matched to a gene; V was cut back by 11 bases and J by 3 bases. CDR1 and CDR2 from the germline V gene are MRHNA and SNTAGT. The DNA of the CDR3 is TGTGCCCACGGGACAGTACTCTACGAGCAGTACTTC. Protein: CAHGTVLYEQYF.

V and J are TRBV5-1 and TRBJ2-3; 16 bases match TRBD2. The CDR3 spans 16 residues. The germline V gene has CDR1 SGHRS and CDR2 YFSETQ. Trimming at V came to 4 bases and at J to 9 bases, leaving 8 bases not matched to a gene. CDR3: CASSAGTSGRVGTQYF. The CDR3 nucleotides are TGCGCCAGCAGCGCCGGGACTAGCGGGAGGGTCGGCACGCAGTATTTT.

The chain joins TRBV2 to TRBJ2-4, with D perhaps matching TRBD2 (5 bases). Trimming cost V 7 bases and J 0 bases, with 16 bases left between them. The CDR3 is 16 amino acids. CDR1 SNHLY and CDR2 FYNNEI come from the germline V gene. Written as DNA, the CDR3 is TGTGCCAGCACGGGCGAGGGCCTCCTAGCCAAAAACATTCAGTACTTC. This sequence encodes CASTGEGLLAKNIQYF.

V and J are TRBV7-6 and TRBJ1-4; D is perhaps TRBD1 (5 bases). Germline CDR1 reads SGHVS; CDR2 reads FNYEAQ. This CDR3 contains 17 residues. Trimming removed 7 bases from V and 11 bases from J, with 29 bases in between. CDR3 coding DNA: TGTGCCAGCACCGAAAAGGGATGGGAAGGGGCTTTAAGGAAACTGTTTTTT. Its translation: CASTEKGWEGALRKLFF.

In its sample, this clone was seen many times. The CDR3 reads CASSYPNRGEYTEAFF. The CDR3 coding sequence is TGTGCCAGCAGCTACCCTAACAGGGGAGAGTACACTGAAGCTTTCTTT. The V call is TRBV4-2, the J call TRBJ1-1; 7 bases align to TRBD1. After removal of 5 bases from V and 3 bases from J, the junction contained 12 bases not matched to a gene. This CDR3 region has 16 residues. Germline CDR1 and CDR2: LGHNA and YNFKEQ.

This clone was seen once. The J gene is TRBJ2-1, the V gene TRBV19, with TRBD1 identical over 9 bases. Trimming at V came to 5 bases and at J to 9 bases, leaving 20 bases not matched to a gene. Germline values: CDR1 LNHDA, CDR2 SQIVND (reference sequence). The CDR3 totals 18 residues. The CDR3 here is CASSVLSTGGVGVGEQFF. CDR3 DNA sequence: TGTGCCAGTAGTGTTCTCTCTACAGGGGGCGTGGGTGTTGGTGAGCAGTTCTTC.

There are a few counts of this clone. This chain links TRBV7-9 with TRBJ2-7; unclear D gene. The V gene's germline CDR1 is SEHNR and CDR2 FQNEAQ (reference sequence). V lost 2 bases and J lost 0, with 8 bases in between. The CDR3 runs to 14 residues. The CDR3 nucleotides read TGTGCCAGCAGCTTATCGTCCTTCTCCTACGAGCAGTACTTC. This encodes CASSLSSFSYEQYF.

The gene calls are TRBV29-1 and TRBJ2-1; D may be TRBD1 (5 bases). CDR3 length equals 12 residues. V was clipped by 8 bases and J by 2 bases, with 10 bases between them. Germline V lookup: CDR1 SQVTM, CDR2 ANQGSEA. As DNA, the CDR3 is TGCAGCATCCGACAGACCTACAATGAGCAGTTCTTC. It codes for CSIRQTYNEQFF.

This clone occurred once. The rearrangement uses TRBV18 and TRBJ2-5, with unresolved D. Trimming stripped 4 bases from V and 2 bases from J, with 8 bases between. This CDR3 is 13 amino acids long. Looked up from germline, CDR1 is KGHSH and CDR2 is LQKENI. DNA of the CDR3: TGTGCCAGCTCACTTAATATTCAAGAGACCCAGTACTTC. Protein product: CASSLNIQETQYF.

The table lists this clone with a few counts. This chain connects TRBV3-1 (or the pseudogene TRBV3-2) to TRBJ2-5; D may be TRBD1 (6 bases). V lost 0 bases, J lost 5 bases, and 13 bases lay in between. CDR1 and CDR2 from the germline V gene are LGHDT and YNNKEL (reference sequence). This CDR3 is 15 amino acids long. The CDR3 region has the DNA TGTGCCAGCAGCCAAGATTTGGCAGGGGAGGAGACCCAGTACTTC. Protein: CASSQDLAGEETQYF.

The rearrangement joins TRBV6-5 to TRBJ1-1, with TRBD1 matching over 7 bases. The J segment lost 1 base and the V segment lost 5 bases, leaving 4 bases of the junction unmatched. The germline V gene encodes CDR1 MNHEY and CDR2 SVGAGI. The CDR3 contains 14 residues. The CDR3 bases are TGTGCCAGCAGTCAATGGACAGGGAACACTGAAGCTTTCTTT. Its translation is CASSQWTGNTEAFF.

This clone was detected a few times. This chain uses TRBV19 with TRBJ2-7; 10 bases align to TRBD2. V lost 5 bases, J lost 4 bases, and 5 bases stayed unmatched. The CDR3 length is 14 residues. Germline CDR1 is LNHDA and CDR2 is SQIVND (reference sequence). The CDR3 DNA reads TGTGCCAGTAGTGTCTCTAGCGGGAGTTACGAGCAGTACTTC. Its protein is CASSVSSGSYEQYF. The complete variable domain, with remaining parts taken from reference TRBV19 and TRBJ2-7, reads DGGITQSPKYLFRKEGQNVTLSCEQNLNHDAMYWYRQDPGQGLRLIYYSQIVNDFQKGDIAEGYSVSREKKESFPLTVTSAQKNPTAFYLCASSVSSGSYEQYFGPGTRLTVT.

V and J are TRBV9 and TRBJ1-2, with 12 nucleotides matching TRBD1. Per the germline V gene, CDR1 is SGDLS and CDR2 is YYNGEE. This CDR3 contains 16 residues. J lost 3 bases, V lost 4 bases, and 7 bases had no gene match. CDR3 region: CASSPRDRGRDYGYTF. The CDR3 bases are TGTGCCAGCAGCCCTCGGGACAGGGGGCGCGACTATGGCTACACCTTC. The full variable domain, completed using reference TRBV9 and TRBJ1-2, is DSGVTQTPKHLITATGQRVTLRCSPRSGDLSVYWYQQSLDQGLQFLIQYYNGEERAKGNILERFSAQQFPDLHSELNLSSLELGDSALYFCASSPRDRGRDYGYTFGSGTRLTVV.

The genes are TRBV2 and TRBJ2-1; the match to TRBD2 covers 8 bases. In germline, CDR1 is SNHLY, CDR2 FYNNEI. CDR3 length: 16 amino acids. The ends lost 7 bases at V and 5 bases at J; junction bases unmatched: 13. The CDR3 DNA reads as TGTGCCAGCATCCCCACCCCCGGGACTAGGGACAATGAGCAGTTCTTC. Its protein product is CASIPTPGTRDNEQFF.

The CDR3 DNA follows: TGTGCCAGCAGCCTTCGGACTAGCGGGAGGTCAGGCTACGAGCAGTACTTC. It translates to CASSLRTSGRSGYEQYF. This rearrangement joins TRBV7-2 to TRBJ2-7; 14 bases are a match to TRBD2. This CDR3 is built from 17 residues. Germline V CDR1 and CDR2: SGHTA, FQGNSA. With 5 bases clipped from V and 3 bases from J, the junction kept 9 bases outside the gene matches.

The V gene is TRBV7-9, the J gene TRBJ2-2; no clear D gene. The germline gives CDR1 SEHNR, CDR2 FQNEAQ (reference sequence). Trimming shortened V by 5 bases and J by 0 bases, and 10 bases separated the two germline ends. This CDR3 contains 15 residues. CDR3 sequence reads: CASSPLTANTGELFF. Written as DNA, the CDR3 is TGTGCCAGCAGCCCCTTGACTGCGAACACCGGGGAGCTGTTTTTT.

This clone has just a few counts. The gene calls are TRBV7-9 and TRBJ2-7; 8 positions match TRBD2. Unmatched junction bases numbered 15, after V lost 5 bases and J lost 6 bases. Germline V gene data show CDR1 as SEHNR and CDR2 as FQNEAQ (reference sequence). CDR3 length equals 16 residues. Here the CDR3 reads CASSPSGRREVLEQYF. CDR3 nucleotides: TGTGCCAGCAGCCCTAGTGGTAGGCGGGAGGTCCTCGAGCAGTACTTC.

The chain links TRBV24-1 to TRBJ2-3, with D maybe TRBD1 (5 bases). The CDR3 is 15 residues long. V dropped 2 bases and J dropped 4 bases, with 12 bases sitting between them. Germline V gene lookup returns CDR1 KGHDR and CDR2 SFDVKD. This chain's CDR3 is CATSDSVRAPDTQYF. DNA of the CDR3: TGTGCCACCAGTGATTCGGTCAGGGCACCAGATACGCAGTATTTT.

The chain joins TRBV5-5 to TRBJ2-3, with D perhaps TRBD1 (5 bases). V dropped 0 bases and J dropped 0 bases, with 17 bases sitting between them. This CDR3 is built from 18 residues. Germline CDR1 and CDR2: SGHKS and YYEKEE (reference sequence). Here the CDR3 reads CASSLVAGARSSTDTQYF. Written as DNA, the CDR3 is TGTGCCAGCAGCTTGGTGGCTGGGGCGCGTTCTAGCACAGATACGCAGTATTTT.

This chain uses TRBV14 with TRBJ2-7; TRBD2 matches 12 bases. This CDR3 region has 16 residues. Per germline, CDR1 SGHDN and CDR2 FVKESK. Trimming at V came to 4 bases and at J to 5 bases, leaving 9 bases not matched to a gene. CDR3: CASSPLTSGSRNEQYF. As DNA, the CDR3 is TGTGCCAGCAGCCCCCTGACTAGCGGGAGTAGGAACGAGCAGTACTTC.